The next 15 T cell receptor beta chains were all read from a single sample in a study of control samples from healthy donors and cancer patients. TCRdb's copy holds only in-frame clones and misses some; the assay was immunoSEQ multiplex PCR. The sample has about 130,000 clones, more than 85% seen once. The specimen sequenced was blood. Source of these receptors: a man aged 18 to 30 in good health.

The chain is built from TRBV5-4 and TRBJ2-2; D is ambiguous. The CDR3 runs to 14 residues. Per the germline V gene, CDR1 is SGHNT and CDR2 is YYREEE (reference sequence). The V gene lost 0 bases and the J gene lost 1 base, with 4 bases spanning the gap. The CDR3 loop is CASSLDKNTGELFF. In nucleotides, the CDR3 is TGTGCCAGCAGCTTGGACAAGAACACCGGGGAGCTGTTTTTT.

This clone was recorded once. This chain links TRBV7-9 with TRBJ1-6, with 8 bases matching TRBD1. CDR1 is SEHNR and CDR2 is FQNEAQ in the germline V gene (reference sequence). V was clipped by 11 bases and J by 8 bases; unmatched bases: 11. CDR3 length: 14 residues. The CDR3 region is CAGGQVLRDSPLHF. CDR3 sequence (DNA): TGTGCCGGGGGACAGGTGCTTAGGGATTCACCCCTCCACTTT.

V and J are TRBV27 and TRBJ1-5; possible D gene TRBD1, 6 bases. This CDR3 comprises 14 residues. Germline CDR1 and CDR2: MNHEY and SMNVEV (reference sequence). V lost 3 bases to trimming and J lost 3 bases, with 9 bases between them. Written as DNA, the CDR3 is TGTGCCAGCAGTTTCAGGGGAATCAATCAGCCCCAGCATTTT. Translation gives CASSFRGINQPQHF.

In regard to this clone: Without the conserved terminal phenylalanine or tryptophan, this CDR3 likely stems from a read error. The chain carries TRBV28 and TRBJ1-6, with TRBD1 as a possible D gene (6 bases). Germline V gene data show CDR1 as MDHEN and CDR2 as SYDVKM. Trimming removed 6 bases at V and 6 bases at J, with 12 bases between. The CDR3 totals 14 residues. CDR3: CASRNRVSNSPLHL. The CDR3, as DNA: TGTGCCAGCAGAAACAGGGTTAGTAATTCACCCCTCCACCTT.

This clone was detected only once. The chain is built from TRBV3-1 (or the pseudogene TRBV3-2) and TRBJ1-1; D remains ambiguous. The V end lost 1 base, the J end lost 7 bases, and 7 bases lay between the germline ends. The CDR3 sequence is 12 residues long. Germline CDR1 is LGHDT and CDR2 is YNNKEL (reference sequence). The CDR3 reads CASSQGGVEAFF. The DNA for the CDR3 is TGTGCCAGCAGCCAAGGGGGAGTTGAAGCTTTCTTT.

This sequence joins TRBV18 and TRBJ1-5; 8 bases map to TRBD1. V trimming: 5 bases; J trimming: 4 bases; junction bases outside the gene matches: 4. This CDR3 region has 14 residues. Germline CDR1 is KGHSH and CDR2 is LQKENI. This chain's CDR3 is CASSGQGTNQPQHF. CDR3 in DNA: TGTGCCAGCTCAGGACAGGGAACAAATCAGCCCCAGCATTTT.

The chain has TRBV30 and TRBJ1-5; D gene ambiguous. Trimming removed 0 bases from V and 6 bases from J, with 15 bases in between. Germline values: CDR1 GTSNPN, CDR2 SVGIG (reference sequence). The CDR3 sequence is 15 residues long. CDR3 in DNA: TGTGCCTGGAGTGTACCGAGTCATCGGGGTCAGCCCCAGCATTTT. Translation: CAWSVPSHRGQPQHF.

The rearrangement joins TRBV27 to TRBJ1-4; no clear D. V shed 5 bases and J shed 5 bases, with 9 bases lying between them. The V gene's germline CDR1 is MNHEY and CDR2 SMNVEV (reference sequence). The CDR3 contains 13 residues. CDR3 sequence reads: CASSARQNEKLFF. The CDR3 nucleotides read TGTGCCAGCAGTGCGCGCCAGAATGAAAAACTGTTTTTT.

The gene calls are TRBV24-1 and TRBJ2-1; possible D gene TRBD2, 6 bases. The CDR3 has 15 amino acids. In germline, CDR1 is KGHDR, CDR2 SFDVKD. Trimming removed 4 bases from V and 5 bases from J, with 14 bases in between. CDR3 in amino acids: CATSEPGLGDNEQFF. CDR3 bases: TGTGCCACCAGTGAACCGGGACTGGGAGACAATGAGCAGTTCTTC.

The V and J genes are TRBV10-2 and TRBJ1-6, with 8 bases fitting TRBD1. Germline V gene sequence: CDR1 WSHSY, CDR2 SAAADI. The CDR3 totals 16 residues. Trimming removed 8 bases from V and 7 bases from J; junction bases left unmatched: 13. DNA of the CDR3: TGCGCCAGCTCCGCACTCCAGGGGGCTAACAATTCACCCCTCCACTTT. This gives the protein CASSALQGANNSPLHF.

The V call is TRBV6-2 or TRBV6-3, the J call TRBJ2-5; 11 positions match TRBD2. This CDR3 comprises 16 residues. CDR1 and CDR2 (germline): MNHEY, SVGEGT. The ends lost 5 bases at V and 4 bases at J; junction bases unmatched: 9. CDR3 nucleotide sequence: TGTGCCAGCAGTCTACTTAGCGGGGGGGCGCTAGAGACCCAGTACTTC. It codes for CASSLLSGGALETQYF.

The chain couples TRBV25-1 to TRBJ2-1; a possible D gene is TRBD2 (7 bases). V lost 8 bases and J lost 1, with 9 bases in between. The CDR3 length is 13 residues. From germline, CDR1 is MGHDK and CDR2 SYGVNS. CDR3 DNA sequence: TGTGCCAGCCGGGGGGCTTCCTACAATGAGCAGTTCTTC. Translation: CASRGASYNEQFF.

V gene TRBV7-2 combines with J gene TRBJ2-7, with a possible D match to TRBD1 (5 bases). In germline, CDR1 is SGHTA, CDR2 FQGNSA. V lost 2 bases and J lost 4, with 9 bases in between. The CDR3 length is 13 residues. This CDR3 reads CASSLTGRYEQYF. In DNA, the CDR3 is TGTGCCAGCAGCTTAACAGGACGATACGAGCAGTACTTC. The entire variable domain, with the rest obtained from reference TRBV7-2 and TRBJ2-7, is as follows: GAGVSQSPSNKVTEKGKDVELRCDPISGHTALYWYRQSLGQGLEFLIYFQGNSAPDKSGLPSDRFSAERTGGSVSTLTIQRTQQEDSAVYLCASSLTGRYEQYFGPGTRLTVT.

V gene TRBV7-3 combines with J gene TRBJ1-1; D gene ambiguous. The length of the CDR3 is 13 residues. The germline gives CDR1 SGHTA, CDR2 FQGTGA. V gave up 2 bases and J gave up 1 base, with 5 bases separating them. CDR3 protein: CASSLRPNTEAFF. For the CDR3, the DNA is TGTGCCAGCAGCTTACGACCGAACACTGAAGCTTTCTTT.

This clone showed up just once. This sequence joins TRBV21-1 and TRBJ1-2. TRBV21-1 is deemed a pseudogene. The CDR3 extends over 15 amino acids. The CDR3 nucleotides read TGTGCCAGCAGCAAAGTGTTGGGGACCTTGTATGGCTACACCTTC. It specifies CASSKVLGTLYGYTF.